These 21 T cell receptor beta chains share one sample of origin, sequenced in a study of T cell changes during pregnancy in multiple sclerosis. Clones were sequenced by immunoSEQ multiplex PCR, and TCRdb holds only the in-frame ones, with some missing. The table lists around 33,000 clones, roughly nine tenths of them singletons. Material: CD4+ T cells from peripheral blood mononuclear cells, obtained after pregnancy. These TCRs come from a female donor with multiple sclerosis, enrolled in a pregnancy study.

The V call is TRBV6-5, the J call TRBJ2-1; D is perhaps TRBD2 (7 bases). The CDR3 totals 14 residues. Germline V gene data show CDR1 as MNHEY and CDR2 as SVGAGI. Trimming took 5 bases from V and 9 from J, leaving 17 bases between them. CDR3 coding DNA: TGTGCCAGCAGTCCCGCCTGGGGGGGCGGTGAGCAGTTCTTC. It is translated as CASSPAWGGGEQFF.

The V gene is TRBV27, the J gene TRBJ2-1; D perhaps matches TRBD1 (5 bases). The CDR3 totals 15 residues. V dropped 4 bases and J dropped 2 bases, with 12 bases sitting between them. In germline, CDR1 is MNHEY, CDR2 SMNVEV (reference sequence). The CDR3 coding sequence is TGTGCCAGCAGTTATTACAGGACACCCTACAATGAGCAGTTCTTC. It encodes CASSYYRTPYNEQFF.

This sequence joins TRBV6-1 and TRBJ2-7; TRBD2 might be the D (6 bases). Germline V CDR1 and CDR2: MNHNS, SASEGT. The CDR3 is made up of 16 amino acids. Trimming removed 0 bases from V and 2 bases from J, with 14 bases in between. The CDR3 sequence: CASSEAWTTGAYEQYF. The CDR3 nucleotides read TGTGCCAGCAGTGAAGCTTGGACTACTGGGGCCTACGAGCAGTACTTC.

A word on this clone: Other DNA variants within this sample encode the same CDR3. V gene TRBV7-8 combines with J gene TRBJ2-7; D is unclear. There are 13 residues in the CDR3. The germline V and J ends were trimmed by 2 bases and 0 bases, with 5 bases remaining between them. Germline values: CDR1 SGHVS, CDR2 FQNEAQ. This chain's CDR3 is CASSLQDSYEQYF. DNA for the CDR3: TGTGCCAGCAGCTTACAGGACTCCTACGAGCAGTACTTC. The whole variable domain, filled in from reference TRBV7-8 and TRBJ2-7, reads GAGVSQSPRYKVAKRGQDVALRCDPISGHVSLFWYQQALGQGPEFLTYFQNEAQLDKSGLPSDRFFAERPEGSVSTLKIQRTQQEDSAVYLCASSLQDSYEQYFGPGTRLTVT.

This clone appeared once. This chain connects TRBV2 to TRBJ1-2; perhaps TRBD1 as D (6 bases). Germline V gives CDR1 SNHLY, CDR2 FYNNEI. This CDR3 spans 16 amino acids. The ends were cut back, 7 bases at V and 7 bases at J, with 25 bases in the middle. CDR3 bases: TGTGCCAGCAATCTCGGGACACAGGGCCGAATCAGTGGCTACACCTTC. Its translation is CASNLGTQGRISGYTF.

This chain links TRBV28 with TRBJ2-7, with 11 bases identical to TRBD2. V lost 6 bases to trimming and J lost 1 base; unmatched junction nucleotides: 2. Germline V CDR1 and CDR2: MDHEN, SYDVKM. CDR3 length: 14 residues. CDR3 in amino acids: CASRGLAGSYEQYF. The CDR3 region has the DNA TGTGCCAGCAGAGGACTAGCGGGTTCCTACGAGCAGTACTTC. Variable domain in full (rest from reference TRBV28 and TRBJ2-7): DVKVTQSSRYLVKRTGEKVFLECVQDMDHENMFWYRQDPGLGLRLIYFSYDVKMKEKGDIPEGYSVSREKKERFSLILESASTNQTSMYLCASRGLAGSYEQYFGPGTRLTVT.

This chain uses TRBV2 with TRBJ2-1; TRBD2 matches 7 bases. The CDR3 is 17 amino acids. Germline CDR1 and CDR2: SNHLY and FYNNEI. J gave up 2 bases and V 4 bases, and 11 bases lay outside the gene matches. CDR3 in DNA: TGTGCCAGCAGTGGGAGGGGAGGGCGATCCACCTACAATGAGCAGTTCTTC. It is translated as CASSGRGGRSTYNEQFF.

The rearrangement uses TRBV10-3 and TRBJ2-1; 9 bases fit TRBD1. CDR3 length equals 16 residues. Looked up from germline, CDR1 is ENHRY and CDR2 is SYGVKD. The ends lost 2 bases at V and 2 bases at J; junction bases unmatched: 4. This chain's CDR3 is CAISEPTGGTYNEQFF. In nucleotides, the CDR3 is TGTGCCATCAGTGAGCCGACAGGGGGGACCTACAATGAGCAGTTCTTC.

The chain uses TRBV29-1 and TRBJ2-1; 7 nucleotides match TRBD2. The CDR3 sequence is 16 residues long. Germline V gives CDR1 SQVTM, CDR2 ANQGSEA. With 4 bases clipped from V and 2 bases from J, the junction kept 11 bases outside the gene matches. The CDR3 loop reads CSVGETGGRAYNEQFF. The DNA for the CDR3 is TGCAGCGTTGGAGAAACGGGAGGAAGGGCCTACAATGAGCAGTTCTTC.

The chain recombines TRBV9 with TRBJ2-1; 7 bases are a match to TRBD2. V shed 0 bases, J shed 9 bases, and the junction held 9 bases outside the gene matches. The germline CDR1 and CDR2 sequences are SGDLS and YYNGEE. The CDR3 totals 15 residues. The DNA of the CDR3 is TGTGCCAGCAGCGTAGATCCGGGACTACGCAGTGAGCAGTTCTTC. Its protein product is CASSVDPGLRSEQFF.

CDR3 residues: CASSLEQGLSNQPQHF. Here the CDR3 DNA reads TGTGCCAGCAGCTTAGAACAGGGCCTTAGCAATCAGCCCCAGCATTTT. The V and J genes are TRBV7-6 and TRBJ1-5; possibly TRBD1 for D (6 bases). Per germline, CDR1 SGHVS and CDR2 FNYEAQ. The CDR3 has 16 residues. The V gene lost 1 base and the J gene lost 0 bases, with 10 bases spanning the gap.

The chain recombines TRBV7-9 with TRBJ1-5; D is possibly TRBD1 (5 bases). CDR1 SEHNR and CDR2 FQNEAQ come from the germline V gene (reference sequence). The CDR3 extends over 15 amino acids. V was pared by 5 bases and J by 0 bases, with 11 bases between. DNA of the CDR3: TGTGCCAGCAGCCAAGACAGTTATAGCAATCAGCCCCAGCATTTT. Translation: CASSQDSYSNQPQHF.

The rearrangement links TRBV7-8 to TRBJ2-1; the match to TRBD2 covers 11 bases. CDR3 size: 15 residues. Germline assignment: CDR1 SGHVS and CDR2 FQNEAQ. V was clipped by 4 bases and J by 4 bases; unmatched bases: 3. CDR3 nucleotides: TGTGCCAGCAGCTCTCTAGCGGGAGGATACAATGAGCAGTTCTTC. Its translation is CASSSLAGGYNEQFF.

In its sample, this clone was seen once. The J gene is TRBJ1-6, the V gene TRBV5-4; 8 bases match TRBD1. The CDR3 contains 15 residues. Trimming at V came to 1 base and at J to 4 bases, leaving 1 base not matched to a gene. Germline V gene data show CDR1 as SGHNT and CDR2 as YYREEE (reference sequence). The CDR3 DNA reads as TGTGCCAGCAGCTTGCGACAGGGGTATAATTCACCCCTCCACTTT. Its protein is CASSLRQGYNSPLHF.

The chain joins TRBV29-1 to TRBJ2-3; D may be TRBD2 (6 bases). V lost 5 bases and J lost 3, with 9 bases in between. The length of the CDR3 is 12 residues. Germline CDR1 and CDR2: SQVTM and ANQGSEA. The CDR3 loop reads CSVRGETDTQYF. The DNA for the CDR3 is TGCAGCGTTCGCGGGGAGACAGATACGCAGTATTTT.

The CDR3, as DNA: TGTGCCAGCTCACCTCGGGACACCGCCCGTGGAGAGCAGTACTTC. Its protein is CASSPRDTARGEQYF. The chain links TRBV18 to TRBJ2-7; weak D call: TRBD1 (6 bases). Per the germline V gene, CDR1 is KGHSH and CDR2 is LQKENI. V lost 3 bases, J lost 7 bases, and 19 bases lay in between. The CDR3 covers 15 residues.

In DNA form, the CDR3 reads TGCGCCAGCAGTGATATAAGCGGGAGGGGCGGAGCTATGGGGACCCAGTACTTC. Translated: CASSDISGRGGAMGTQYF. This chain joins TRBV10-2 and TRBJ2-5; TRBD2 agrees at 10 bases. With 3 bases clipped from V and 7 bases from J, the junction kept 17 bases outside the gene matches. Germline V lookup: CDR1 WSHSY, CDR2 SAAADI. The CDR3 totals 18 residues.

The chain employs TRBV4-3 and TRBJ1-6, with D perhaps TRBD1 (6 bases). The germline CDR1 and CDR2 sequences are LGHNA and YSLEER. The CDR3 extends over 14 amino acids. V was shortened by 1 base and J by 7 bases, with 8 bases between the two germline ends. The CDR3 DNA reads TGCGCCAGCAGCCAAGGGACAGTCAATTCACCCCTCCACTTT. It specifies CASSQGTVNSPLHF.

The V gene is TRBV28, the J gene TRBJ1-5; 9 nucleotides line up with TRBD1. CDR3 length: 16 amino acids. The germline gives CDR1 MDHEN, CDR2 SYDVKM. V was pared by 2 bases and J by 4 bases, with 6 bases of the junction left unmatched. The CDR3 nucleotides read TGTGCCAGCAGTTTAACCGGACAGGGGAAGAATCAGCCCCAGCATTTT. Translation gives CASSLTGQGKNQPQHF.

The chain employs TRBV10-1 and TRBJ2-3; TRBD1 aligns across 9 bases. Trimming took 5 bases from V and 4 from J; bases not matched to a gene: 10. The CDR3 contains 16 residues. CDR1 is WNHNN, CDR2 SYGVQD, per germline (reference sequence). Here the CDR3 reads CASSQTRDRVADTQYF. CDR3 in DNA: TGCGCCAGCAGTCAAACCCGGGACAGGGTAGCAGATACGCAGTATTTT.

This chain uses TRBV6-1 with TRBJ2-7; 11 bases fit TRBD1. CDR1 and CDR2 (germline): MNHNS, SASEGT. Losses at the gene ends were 1 base for V and 2 bases for J; bases not matched to a gene: 16. The CDR3 runs 20 residues. The CDR3 here is CASSEDGLPGQGGPTYEQYF. In DNA form, the CDR3 reads TGTGCCAGCAGTGAAGACGGGCTCCCGGGACAGGGGGGCCCAACCTACGAGCAGTACTTC.